The rows below give T cell receptor beta chains drawn from one sample of a study of cytomegalovirus exposure and HLA in healthy donors. Sequenced by immunoSEQ multiplex PCR; TCRdb stores in-frame clones only, minus some. Among 100,000 to 150,000 clones listed, 65% to 75% were seen once. The sample was PBMCs. Receptor source: a woman between 45 and 65 years old in good health and CMV-seropositive. The CDR3 runs from the conserved cysteine through the conserved F or W. A D gene is named only where the DNA matches it firmly. Part of the rows lack a size; the others show once, few, many or a class for expanded clones.

j_gene | d_gene | abundance | v_gene | CDR3aa | CDR3nt
TRBJ1-5 | NA | NA | TRBV7-9 | CASSPPGSPQHF | TGTGCCAGCAGCCCCCCGGGTTCGCCCCAGCATTTT
TRBJ2-2 | NA | few | TRBV5-6 | CASSLFGTNTGELFF | TGTGCCAGCAGCTTGTTCGGGACGAACACCGGGGAGCTGTTTTTT
TRBJ2-3 | NA | NA | TRBV6-5 | CASSSQVSVADTQYF | TGTGCCAGCAGTTCCCAGGTGTCCGTCGCAGATACGCAGTATTTT
TRBJ1-3 | NA | NA | TRBV29-1 | CSVDTGTTGNTIYF | TGCAGCGTAGACACCGGGACAACTGGAAACACCATATATTTT
TRBJ1-5 | TRBD1 | once | TRBV28 | CASSFTGTGKQPQHF | TGTGCCAGCAGTTTTACCGGGACAGGGAAACAGCCCCAGCATTTT
TRBJ1-3 | NA | NA | TRBV7-8 | CASSLVGGKGVGNTIYF | TGTGCCAGCAGCTTAGTGGGGGGAAAGGGAGTCGGAAACACCATATATTTT
TRBJ2-5 | TRBD2 | NA | TRBV11-2 | CASSFRLAAGGETQYF | TGTGCCAGCAGCTTCCGACTAGCCGCCGGCGGAGAGACCCAGTACTTC
TRBJ2-1 | NA | NA | TRBV7-3 | CASSLNASHNEQFF | TGTGCCAGCAGCTTAAATGCTAGTCACAATGAGCAGTTCTTC
TRBJ2-2 | NA | NA | TRBV29-1 | CSVEFLGTGELFF | TGCAGCGTTGAATTCCTAGGCACCGGGGAGCTGTTTTTT
TRBJ1-4 | TRBD1 | once | TRBV4-1 | CASSPLTGFNEKLFF | TGCGCCAGCAGCCCCTTGACAGGGTTTAATGAAAAACTGTTTTTT
TRBJ2-5 | TRBD2 | NA | TRBV27 | CASKLRGGFETQYF | TGTGCCAGCAAACTGCGGGGGGGCTTTGAGACCCAGTACTTC
TRBJ1-5 | TRBD1 | NA | TRBV2 | CASSGTGVNQPQHF | TGTGCCAGCAGCGGGACAGGCGTCAATCAGCCCCAGCATTTT
TRBJ1-6 | TRBD1 | once | TRBV2 | CASRTGDNSPLHF | TGTGCCAGCCGGACAGGGGATAATTCACCCCTCCACTTT
TRBJ2-2 | TRBD2 | NA | TRBV29-1 | CSVDRRGGTGELFF | TGCAGCGTTGATCGCCGGGGGGGCACCGGGGAGCTGTTTTTT
TRBJ1-5 | TRBD1 | NA | TRBV6-1 | CASSQDRGQGQPQHF | TGTGCCAGCAGCCAGGACAGGGGGCAGGGGCAGCCCCAGCATTTT
TRBJ1-1 | TRBD1 | NA | TRBV6-1 | CASRVDRGNTEAFF | TGTGCCAGCAGAGTAGACAGGGGGAACACTGAAGCTTTCTTT
TRBJ1-6 | TRBD1 | once | TRBV5-1 | CASRGGQGSNSPLHF | TGCGCCAGCAGGGGGGGACAGGGATCTAATTCACCCCTCCACTTT
TRBJ2-1 | NA | NA | TRBV7-6 | CASSLALYNEQFF | TGTGCCAGCAGCTTAGCCCTCTACAATGAGCAGTTCTTC
TRBJ2-7 | NA | NA | TRBV20-1 | CSARYDSEQYF | TGCAGTGCTCGGTACGACAGCGAGCAGTACTTC
TRBJ1-1 | NA | many | TRBV10-3 | CAISESQYTEAFF | TGTGCCATCAGTGAGTCCCAGTACACTGAAGCTTTCTTT
TRBJ1-1 | NA | NA | TRBV5-1 | CASSLVHGGRPNTEAFF | TGCGCCAGCAGCTTGGTACATGGAGGACGGCCGAACACTGAAGCTTTCTTT
TRBJ1-4 | TRBD1 | NA | TRBV5-1 | CASSHVPGQGALVEKLFF | TGCGCCAGCAGCCACGTCCCGGGACAGGGAGCCCTAGTCGAAAAACTGTTTTTT
TRBJ1-6 | NA | NA | TRBV18 | CASSPLSGAIYNSPLHF | TGTGCCAGCTCACCACTTAGCGGCGCGATCTATAATTCACCCCTCCACTTT
TRBJ1-5 | NA | few | TRBV19 | CASSIVSGGNQPQHF | TGTGCCAGTAGTATAGTGAGCGGCGGCAATCAGCCCCAGCATTTT
TRBJ2-7 | NA | once | TRBV28 | CAAPGGTSSYEQYF | TGTGCCGCCCCAGGGGGGACTAGCTCCTACGAGCAGTACTTC
TRBJ2-3 | TRBD2 | NA | TRBV2 | CASRWTSGGEASDTQYF | TGTGCCAGTCGGTGGACTAGCGGGGGGGAAGCATCAGATACGCAGTATTTT
TRBJ2-2 | TRBD2 | NA | TRBV11-2 | CASSSGLDTGELFF | TGTGCCAGCAGCTCGGGACTAGACACCGGGGAGCTGTTTTTT
TRBJ2-2 | TRBD1 | NA | TRBV11-3 | CASSSRGTGDTGELFF | TGTGCCAGCAGCTCGCGGGGGACAGGGGACACCGGGGAGCTGTTTTTT
TRBJ2-1 | TRBD2 | NA | TRBV11-3 | CASSFGTSGGSYNEQFF | TGTGCCAGCAGCTTTGGGACTAGCGGGGGATCCTACAATGAGCAGTTCTTC
TRBJ2-1 | TRBD2 | few | TRBV11-3 | CASSLDGRGGNNEQFF | TGTGCCAGCAGCTTAGACGGCCGCGGGGGGAACAATGAGCAGTTCTTC
TRBJ1-3 | TRBD1 | NA | TRBV30 | CAWSGDLTGRNTIYF | TGTGCCTGGAGCGGCGATTTGACAGGGAGAAACACCATATATTTT